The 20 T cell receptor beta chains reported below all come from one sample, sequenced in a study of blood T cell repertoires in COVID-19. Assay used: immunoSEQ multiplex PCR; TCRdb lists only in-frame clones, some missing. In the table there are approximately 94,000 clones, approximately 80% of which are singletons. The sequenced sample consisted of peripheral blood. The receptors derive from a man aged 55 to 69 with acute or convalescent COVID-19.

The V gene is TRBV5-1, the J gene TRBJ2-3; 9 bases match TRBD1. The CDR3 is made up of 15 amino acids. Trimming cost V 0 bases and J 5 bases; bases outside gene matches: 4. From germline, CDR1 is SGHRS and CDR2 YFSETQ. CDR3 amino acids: CASSLVGQGRDTQYF. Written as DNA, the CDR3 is TGCGCCAGCAGCTTGGTGGGACAGGGTAGAGATACGCAGTATTTT.

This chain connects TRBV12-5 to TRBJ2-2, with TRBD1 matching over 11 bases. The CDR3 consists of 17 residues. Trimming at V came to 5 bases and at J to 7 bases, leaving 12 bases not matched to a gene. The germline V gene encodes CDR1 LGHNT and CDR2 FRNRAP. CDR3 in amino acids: CASGKDRGLSRHGELFF. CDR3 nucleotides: TGTGCTAGTGGTAAGGACAGGGGGCTTTCCCGTCACGGGGAGCTGTTTTTT.

CDR3 nucleotides: TGTGCCAGCAGTACGGGGCGGGACAGCGGGGAGCTGTTTTTT. Translating gives CASSTGRDSGELFF. The chain recombines TRBV7-9 with TRBJ2-2; D is perhaps TRBD1 (7 bases). The CDR3 length is 14 residues. Looked up from germline, CDR1 is SEHNR and CDR2 is FQNEAQ (reference sequence). The germline V and J ends were trimmed by 6 bases and 7 bases, with 15 bases remaining between them.

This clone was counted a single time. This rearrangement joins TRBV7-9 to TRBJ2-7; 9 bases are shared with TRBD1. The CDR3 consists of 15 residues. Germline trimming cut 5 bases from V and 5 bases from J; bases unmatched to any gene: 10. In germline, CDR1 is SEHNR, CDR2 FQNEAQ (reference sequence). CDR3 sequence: CASSQLKTGGNEQYV. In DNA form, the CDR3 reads TGTGCCAGCAGCCAACTAAAGACAGGGGGGAACGAGCAGTACGTC.

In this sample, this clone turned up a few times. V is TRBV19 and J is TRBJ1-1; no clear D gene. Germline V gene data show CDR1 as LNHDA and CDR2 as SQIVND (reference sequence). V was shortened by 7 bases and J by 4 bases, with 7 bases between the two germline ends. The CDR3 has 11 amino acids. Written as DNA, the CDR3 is TGTGCCAGTATTTACGGCACTGAAGCTTTCTTT. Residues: CASIYGTEAFF.

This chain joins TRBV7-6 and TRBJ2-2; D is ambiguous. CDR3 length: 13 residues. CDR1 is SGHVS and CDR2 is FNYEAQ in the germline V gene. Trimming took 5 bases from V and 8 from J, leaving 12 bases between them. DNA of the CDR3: TGTGCCAGCAGCCCCGGGTTGGCGGGGGAGCTGTTTTTT. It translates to CASSPGLAGELFF.

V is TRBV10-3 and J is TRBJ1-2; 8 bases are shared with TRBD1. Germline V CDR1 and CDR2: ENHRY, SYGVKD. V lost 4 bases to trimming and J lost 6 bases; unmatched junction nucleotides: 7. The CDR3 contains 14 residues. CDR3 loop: CAISGAGTGHGYTF. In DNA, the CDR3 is TGTGCCATCAGTGGTGCCGGGACAGGACATGGCTACACCTTC.

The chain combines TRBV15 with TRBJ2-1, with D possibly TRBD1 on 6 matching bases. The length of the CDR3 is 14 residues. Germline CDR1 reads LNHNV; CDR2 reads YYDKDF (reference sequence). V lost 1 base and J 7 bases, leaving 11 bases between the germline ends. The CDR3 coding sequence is TGTGCCACCAGCAGAGTTGGACAGATAAATGAGCAGTTCTTC. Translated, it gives CATSRVGQINEQFF.

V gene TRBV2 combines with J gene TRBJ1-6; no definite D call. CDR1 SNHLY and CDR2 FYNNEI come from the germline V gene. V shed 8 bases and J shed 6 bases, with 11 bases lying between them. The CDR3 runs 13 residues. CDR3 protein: CASQVKSNSPLHF. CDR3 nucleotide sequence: TGTGCCAGCCAGGTGAAGAGTAATTCACCCCTCCACTTT. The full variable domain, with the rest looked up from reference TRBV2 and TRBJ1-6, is EPEVTQTPSHQVTQMGQEVILRCVPISNHLYFYWYRQILGQKVEFLVSFYNNEISEKSEIFDDQFSVERPDGSNFTLKIRSTKLEDSAMYFCASQVKSNSPLHFGNGTRLTVT.

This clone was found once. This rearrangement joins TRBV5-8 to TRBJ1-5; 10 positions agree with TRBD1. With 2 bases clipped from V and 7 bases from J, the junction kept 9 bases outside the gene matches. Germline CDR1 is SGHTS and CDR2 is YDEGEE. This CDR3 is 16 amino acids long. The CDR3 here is CASSFLYGTGVQPQHF. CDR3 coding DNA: TGTGCCAGCAGCTTTCTATACGGGACAGGGGTCCAGCCCCAGCATTTT.

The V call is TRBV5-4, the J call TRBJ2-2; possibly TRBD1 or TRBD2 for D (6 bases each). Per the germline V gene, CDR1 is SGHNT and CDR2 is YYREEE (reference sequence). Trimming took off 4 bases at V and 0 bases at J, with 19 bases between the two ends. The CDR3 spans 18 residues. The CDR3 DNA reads TGTGCCAGCAGCCTGGGGGGCGGTGGGACACCGAACACCGGGGAGCTGTTTTTT. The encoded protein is CASSLGGGGTPNTGELFF.

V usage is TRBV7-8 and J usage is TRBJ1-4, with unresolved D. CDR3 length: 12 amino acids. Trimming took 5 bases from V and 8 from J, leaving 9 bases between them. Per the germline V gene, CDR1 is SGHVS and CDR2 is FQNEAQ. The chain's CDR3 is CASSLRREKLFF. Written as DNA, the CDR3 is TGTGCCAGCAGCCTAAGGCGGGAAAAACTGTTTTTT. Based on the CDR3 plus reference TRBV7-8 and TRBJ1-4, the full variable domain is GAGVSQSPRYKVAKRGQDVALRCDPISGHVSLFWYQQALGQGPEFLTYFQNEAQLDKSGLPSDRFFAERPEGSVSTLKIQRTQQEDSAVYLCASSLRREKLFFGSGTQLSVL.

In DNA, the CDR3 is TGTGCCAGCAGCCCTAGCGTATCCGGGACGGCTTTCTTT. This translates into CASSPSVSGTAFF. The chain carries TRBV14 and TRBJ1-1; tentative D call: TRBD1 (5 bases). The V gene's germline CDR1 is SGHDN and CDR2 FVKESK. The CDR3 covers 13 residues. V was pared by 4 bases and J by 11 bases, with 17 bases between.

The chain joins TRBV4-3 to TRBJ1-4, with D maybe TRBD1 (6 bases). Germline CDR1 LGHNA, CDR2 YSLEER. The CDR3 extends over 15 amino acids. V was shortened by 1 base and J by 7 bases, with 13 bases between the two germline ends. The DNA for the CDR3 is TGCGCCAGCAGCCAAGGTGGGACAAAGATTGAAAAACTGTTTTTT. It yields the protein CASSQGGTKIEKLFF.

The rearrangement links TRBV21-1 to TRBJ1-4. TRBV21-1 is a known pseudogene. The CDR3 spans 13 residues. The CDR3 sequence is CASSISVSGKLFF. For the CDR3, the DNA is TGTGCCAGCAGCATTTCGGTATCCGGAAAACTGTTTTTT.

The CDR3 loop is CASSRAGDGPPLSPLHF. The DNA for the CDR3 is TGTGCCAGCAGCCGAGCGGGGGACGGACCACCCCTCTCACCCCTCCACTTT. The chain combines TRBV11-2 with TRBJ1-6; possible D gene TRBD1, 5 bases. CDR1 and CDR2 from the germline V gene are SGHAT and FQNNGV. The CDR3 has 17 residues. Trimming removed 5 bases from V and 10 bases from J, with 24 bases in between.

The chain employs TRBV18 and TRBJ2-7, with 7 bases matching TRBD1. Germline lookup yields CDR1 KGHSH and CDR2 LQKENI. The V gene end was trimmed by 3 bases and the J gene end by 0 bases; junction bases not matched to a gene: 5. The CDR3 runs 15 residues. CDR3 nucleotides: TGTGCCAGCTCACCGGGACAGCAAGCCTCCTACGAGCAGTACTTC. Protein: CASSPGQQASYEQYF.

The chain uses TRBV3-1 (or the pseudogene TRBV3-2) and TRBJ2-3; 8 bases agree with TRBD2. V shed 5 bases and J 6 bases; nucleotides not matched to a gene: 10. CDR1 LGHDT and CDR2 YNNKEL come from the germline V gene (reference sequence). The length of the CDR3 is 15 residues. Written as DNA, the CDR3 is TGTGCCAGCAGCATGCGGGGGGAGCTCGGGGATACGCAGTATTTT. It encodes CASSMRGELGDTQYF.

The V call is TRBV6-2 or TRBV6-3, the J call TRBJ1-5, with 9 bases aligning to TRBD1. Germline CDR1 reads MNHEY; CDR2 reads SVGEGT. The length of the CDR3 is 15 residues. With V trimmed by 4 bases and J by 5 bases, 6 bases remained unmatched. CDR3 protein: CASSLAGTGYQPQHF. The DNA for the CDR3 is TGTGCCAGCAGTTTGGCCGGGACAGGGTATCAGCCCCAGCATTTT.

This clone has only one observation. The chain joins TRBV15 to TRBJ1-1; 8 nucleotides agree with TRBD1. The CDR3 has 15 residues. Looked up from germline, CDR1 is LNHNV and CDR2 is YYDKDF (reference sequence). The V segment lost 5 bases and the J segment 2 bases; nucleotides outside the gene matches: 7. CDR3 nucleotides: TGTGCCACCAGCGGGAGGACAGGGCAAAACACTGAAGCTTTCTTT. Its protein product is CATSGRTGQNTEAFF.